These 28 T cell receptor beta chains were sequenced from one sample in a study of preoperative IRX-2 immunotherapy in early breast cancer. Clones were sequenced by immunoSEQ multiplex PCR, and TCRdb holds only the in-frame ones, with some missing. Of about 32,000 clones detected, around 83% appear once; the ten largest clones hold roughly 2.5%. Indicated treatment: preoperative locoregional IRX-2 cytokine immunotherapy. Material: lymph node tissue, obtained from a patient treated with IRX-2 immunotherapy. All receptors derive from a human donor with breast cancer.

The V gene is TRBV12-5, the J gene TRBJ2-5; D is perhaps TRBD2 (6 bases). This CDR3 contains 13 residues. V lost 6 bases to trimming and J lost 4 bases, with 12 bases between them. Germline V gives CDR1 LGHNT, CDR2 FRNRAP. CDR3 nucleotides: TGTGCTAGTGGCTCTCGGGGAGGAGAGACCCAGTACTTC. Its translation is CASGSRGGETQYF.

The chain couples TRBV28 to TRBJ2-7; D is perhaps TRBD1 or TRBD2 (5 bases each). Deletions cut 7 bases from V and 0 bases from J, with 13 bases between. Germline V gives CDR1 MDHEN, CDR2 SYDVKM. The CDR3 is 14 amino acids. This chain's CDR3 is CASKRGSFSYEQYF. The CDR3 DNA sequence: TGTGCCAGCAAACGGGGCTCCTTCTCCTACGAGCAGTACTTC. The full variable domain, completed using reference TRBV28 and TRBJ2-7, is DVKVTQSSRYLVKRTGEKVFLECVQDMDHENMFWYRQDPGLGLRLIYFSYDVKMKEKGDIPEGYSVSREKKERFSLILESASTNQTSMYLCASKRGSFSYEQYFGPGTRLTVT.

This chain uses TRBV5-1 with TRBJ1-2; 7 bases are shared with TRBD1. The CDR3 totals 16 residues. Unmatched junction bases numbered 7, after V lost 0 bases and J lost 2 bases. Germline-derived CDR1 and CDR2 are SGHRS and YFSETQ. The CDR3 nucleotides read TGCGCCAGCAGCTTGGTAGGTCAGGGGGTCAACTATGGCTACACCTTC. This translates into CASSLVGQGVNYGYTF.

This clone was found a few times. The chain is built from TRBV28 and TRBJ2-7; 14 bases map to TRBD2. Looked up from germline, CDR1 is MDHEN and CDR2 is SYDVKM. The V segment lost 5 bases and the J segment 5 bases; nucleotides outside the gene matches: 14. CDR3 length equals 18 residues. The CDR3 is CASSPWTSGRFARDEQYF. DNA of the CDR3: TGTGCCAGCAGTCCATGGACTAGCGGGAGGTTCGCTAGGGACGAGCAGTACTTC.

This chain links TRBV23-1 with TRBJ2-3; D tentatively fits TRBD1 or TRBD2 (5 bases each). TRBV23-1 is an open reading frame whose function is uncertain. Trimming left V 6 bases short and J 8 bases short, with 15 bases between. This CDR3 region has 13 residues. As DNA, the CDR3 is TGCGCCAGCAGCCAAGATTGGGGGACTACGCAGTATTTT. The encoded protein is CASSQDWGTTQYF.

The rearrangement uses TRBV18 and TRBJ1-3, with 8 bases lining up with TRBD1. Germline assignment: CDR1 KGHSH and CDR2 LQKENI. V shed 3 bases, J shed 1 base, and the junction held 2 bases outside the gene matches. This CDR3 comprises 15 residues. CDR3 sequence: CASSPDRGSGNTIYF. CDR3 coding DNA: TGTGCCAGCTCACCCGACAGGGGTTCTGGAAACACCATATATTTT.

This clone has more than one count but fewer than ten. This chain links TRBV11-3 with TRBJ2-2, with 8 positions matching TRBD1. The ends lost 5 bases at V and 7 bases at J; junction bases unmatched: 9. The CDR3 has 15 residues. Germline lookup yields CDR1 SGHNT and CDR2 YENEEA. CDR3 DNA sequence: TGTGCCAGCAGCCCCAGGCAGGGGGCAAGCGGGGAGCTGTTTTTT. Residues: CASSPRQGASGELFF. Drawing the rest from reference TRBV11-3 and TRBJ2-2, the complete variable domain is EAGVVQSPRYKIIEKKQPVAFWCNPISGHNTLYWYLQNLGQGPELLIRYENEEAVDDSQLPKDRFSAERLKGVDSTLKIQPAELGDSAVYLCASSPRQGASGELFFGEGSRLTVL.

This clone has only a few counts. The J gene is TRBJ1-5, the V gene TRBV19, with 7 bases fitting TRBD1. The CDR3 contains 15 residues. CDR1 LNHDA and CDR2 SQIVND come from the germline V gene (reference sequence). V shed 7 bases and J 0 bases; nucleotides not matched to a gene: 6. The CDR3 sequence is CASTPGQNSNQPQHF. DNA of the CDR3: TGTGCCAGTACACCGGGACAGAATAGCAATCAGCCCCAGCATTTT.

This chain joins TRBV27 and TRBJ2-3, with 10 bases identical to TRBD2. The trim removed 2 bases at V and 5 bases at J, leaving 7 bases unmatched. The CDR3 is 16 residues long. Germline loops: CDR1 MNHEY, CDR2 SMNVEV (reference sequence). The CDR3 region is CASSLTLAGVGDTQYF. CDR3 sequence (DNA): TGTGCCAGCAGTTTAACCCTAGCGGGAGTTGGAGATACGCAGTATTTT.

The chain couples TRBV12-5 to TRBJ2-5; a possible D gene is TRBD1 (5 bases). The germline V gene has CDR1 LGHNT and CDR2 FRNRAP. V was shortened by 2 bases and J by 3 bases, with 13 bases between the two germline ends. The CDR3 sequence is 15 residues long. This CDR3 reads CASGLLEKGEETQYF. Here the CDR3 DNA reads TGTGCTAGTGGTTTGTTGGAAAAAGGGGAAGAGACCCAGTACTTC.

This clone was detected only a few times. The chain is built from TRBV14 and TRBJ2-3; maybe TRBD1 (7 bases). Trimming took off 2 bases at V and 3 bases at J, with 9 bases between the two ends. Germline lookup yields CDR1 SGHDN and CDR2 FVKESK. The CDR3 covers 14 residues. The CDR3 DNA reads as TGTGCCAGCAGCCAATCAGGGGGGACAGATACGCAGTATTTT. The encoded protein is CASSQSGGTDTQYF.

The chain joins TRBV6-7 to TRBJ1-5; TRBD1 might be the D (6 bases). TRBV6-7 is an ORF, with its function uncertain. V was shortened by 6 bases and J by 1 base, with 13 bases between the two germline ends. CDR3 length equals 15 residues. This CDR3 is CASRKTQGSNQPQHF. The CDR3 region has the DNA TGTGCCAGCAGAAAAACCCAGGGGAGCAATCAGCCCCAGCATTTT.

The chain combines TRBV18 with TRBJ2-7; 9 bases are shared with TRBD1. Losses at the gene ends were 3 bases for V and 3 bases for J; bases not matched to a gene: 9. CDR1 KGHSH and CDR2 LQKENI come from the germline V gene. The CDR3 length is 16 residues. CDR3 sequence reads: CASSPWGTGGIYEQYF. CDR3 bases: TGTGCCAGCTCACCCTGGGGCACAGGGGGCATCTACGAGCAGTACTTC.

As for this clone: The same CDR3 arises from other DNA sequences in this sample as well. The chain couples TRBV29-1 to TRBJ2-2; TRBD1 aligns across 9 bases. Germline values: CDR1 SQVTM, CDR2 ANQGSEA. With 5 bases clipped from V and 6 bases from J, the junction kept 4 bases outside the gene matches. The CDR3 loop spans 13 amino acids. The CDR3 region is CSVRRQGAGELFF. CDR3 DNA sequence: TGCAGCGTTCGAAGACAGGGGGCCGGGGAGCTGTTTTTT.

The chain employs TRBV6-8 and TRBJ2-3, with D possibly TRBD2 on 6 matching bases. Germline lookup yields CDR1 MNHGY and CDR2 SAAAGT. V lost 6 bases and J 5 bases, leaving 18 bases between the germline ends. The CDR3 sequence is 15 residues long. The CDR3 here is CASSIADPIRDTQYF. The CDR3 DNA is TGTGCCAGCAGCATAGCGGACCCAATCCGAGATACGCAGTATTTT.

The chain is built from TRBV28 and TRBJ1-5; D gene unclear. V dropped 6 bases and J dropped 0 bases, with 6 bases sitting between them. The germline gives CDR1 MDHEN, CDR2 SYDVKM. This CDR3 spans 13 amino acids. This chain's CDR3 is CASRGYSNQPQHF. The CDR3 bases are TGTGCCAGCAGGGGGTATAGCAATCAGCCCCAGCATTTT.

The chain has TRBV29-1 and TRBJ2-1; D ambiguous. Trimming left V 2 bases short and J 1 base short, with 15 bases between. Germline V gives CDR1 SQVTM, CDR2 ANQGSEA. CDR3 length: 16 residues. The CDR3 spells CSVETPTLASYNEQFF. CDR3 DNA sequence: TGCAGCGTTGAAACCCCGACACTTGCATCCTACAATGAGCAGTTCTTC.

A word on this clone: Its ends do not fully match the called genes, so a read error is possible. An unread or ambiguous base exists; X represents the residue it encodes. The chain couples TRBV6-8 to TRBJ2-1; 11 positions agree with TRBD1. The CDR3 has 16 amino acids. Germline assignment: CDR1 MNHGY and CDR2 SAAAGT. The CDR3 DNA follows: TGTGCCAGCAGTTACTTCCCGGGACAGGGGGTAGATGARCAGTTCTTC. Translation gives CASSYFPGQGVDXQFF. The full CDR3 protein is CASSYFPGQGVDEQFF.

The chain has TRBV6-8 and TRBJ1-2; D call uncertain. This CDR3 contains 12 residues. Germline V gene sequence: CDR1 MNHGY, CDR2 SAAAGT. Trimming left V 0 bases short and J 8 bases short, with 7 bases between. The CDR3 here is CASSYSSGGYTF. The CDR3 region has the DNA TGTGCCAGCAGTTACTCGTCGGGGGGCTACACCTTC.

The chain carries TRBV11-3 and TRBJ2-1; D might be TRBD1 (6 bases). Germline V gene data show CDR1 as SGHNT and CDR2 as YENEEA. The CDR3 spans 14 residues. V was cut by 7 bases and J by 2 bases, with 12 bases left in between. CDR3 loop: CASTPWTAYNEQFF. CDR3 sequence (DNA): TGTGCCAGCACCCCCTGGACAGCCTACAATGAGCAGTTCTTC.

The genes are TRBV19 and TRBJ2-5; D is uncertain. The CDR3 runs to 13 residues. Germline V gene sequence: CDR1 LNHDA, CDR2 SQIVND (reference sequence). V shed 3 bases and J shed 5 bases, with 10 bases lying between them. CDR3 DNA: TGTGCCAGTAGTATCGTTTGGCGGGAGACCCAGTACTTC. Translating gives CASSIVWRETQYF.

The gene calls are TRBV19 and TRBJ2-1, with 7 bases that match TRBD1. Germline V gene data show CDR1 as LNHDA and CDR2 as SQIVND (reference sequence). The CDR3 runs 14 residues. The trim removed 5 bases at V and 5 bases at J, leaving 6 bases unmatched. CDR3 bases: TGTGCCAGTAGTTATCTGACAGGGCACAATGAGCAGTTCTTC. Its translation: CASSYLTGHNEQFF. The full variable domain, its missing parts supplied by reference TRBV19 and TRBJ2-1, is DGGITQSPKYLFRKEGQNVTLSCEQNLNHDAMYWYRQDPGQGLRLIYYSQIVNDFQKGDIAEGYSVSREKKESFPLTVTSAQKNPTAFYLCASSYLTGHNEQFFGPGTRLTVL.

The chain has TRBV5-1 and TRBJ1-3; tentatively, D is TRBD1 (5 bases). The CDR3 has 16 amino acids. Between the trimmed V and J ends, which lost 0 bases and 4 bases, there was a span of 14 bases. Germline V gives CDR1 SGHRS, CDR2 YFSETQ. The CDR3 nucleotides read TGCGCCAGCAGCTTGGTCGGTTGGCAGGGAGGAAACACCATATATTTT. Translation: CASSLVGWQGGNTIYF.

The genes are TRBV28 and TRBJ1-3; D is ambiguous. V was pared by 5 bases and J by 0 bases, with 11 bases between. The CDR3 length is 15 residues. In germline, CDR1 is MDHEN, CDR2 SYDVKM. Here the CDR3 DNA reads TGTGCCAGCAGTCGCACACTCTTCTCTGGAAACACCATATATTTT. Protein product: CASSRTLFSGNTIYF.

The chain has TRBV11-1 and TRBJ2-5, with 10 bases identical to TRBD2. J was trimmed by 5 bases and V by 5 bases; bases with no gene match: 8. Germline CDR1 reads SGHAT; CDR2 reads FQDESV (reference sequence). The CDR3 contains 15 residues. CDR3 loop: CASSPGLAVWETQYF. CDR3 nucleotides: TGTGCCAGCAGCCCCGGACTAGCGGTTTGGGAGACCCAGTACTTC.

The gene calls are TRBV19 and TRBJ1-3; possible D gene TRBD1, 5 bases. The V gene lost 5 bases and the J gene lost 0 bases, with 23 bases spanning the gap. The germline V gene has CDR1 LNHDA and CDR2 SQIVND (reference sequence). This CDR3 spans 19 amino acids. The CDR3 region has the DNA TGTGCCAGTAGTCTGCGGACACAAGGTGCAGCGACCTCTGGAAACACCATATATTTT. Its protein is CASSLRTQGAATSGNTIYF. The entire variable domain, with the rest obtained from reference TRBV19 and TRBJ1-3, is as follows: DGGITQSPKYLFRKEGQNVTLSCEQNLNHDAMYWYRQDPGQGLRLIYYSQIVNDFQKGDIAEGYSVSREKKESFPLTVTSAQKNPTAFYLCASSLRTQGAATSGNTIYFGEGSWLTVV.

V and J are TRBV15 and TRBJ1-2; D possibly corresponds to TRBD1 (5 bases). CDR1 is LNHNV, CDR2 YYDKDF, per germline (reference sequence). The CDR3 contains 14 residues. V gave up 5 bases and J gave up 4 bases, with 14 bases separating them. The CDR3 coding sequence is TGTGCCACCAGCCGCAGGGTTTTTAGCTATGGCTACACCTTC. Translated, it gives CATSRRVFSYGYTF.

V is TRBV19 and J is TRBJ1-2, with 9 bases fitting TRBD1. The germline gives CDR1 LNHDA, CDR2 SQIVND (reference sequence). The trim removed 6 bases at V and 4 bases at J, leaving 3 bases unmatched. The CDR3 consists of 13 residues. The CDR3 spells CASSIQGAYGYTF. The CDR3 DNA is TGTGCCAGTAGCATACAGGGGGCCTATGGCTACACCTTC.